This T cell receptor (beta chain) was captured by sequencing in a study of OX40 agonist ivuxolimab in advanced cancers. Study summary: Prior anti-PD-1, anti-PD-L1 or anti-CTLA-4 therapy was allowed; about 39% had some.

The V and J ends lost 0 bases and 4 bases, in that order; junction bases with no gene match: 6. There are 17 residues in the CDR3. General study findings and limits: CD8+ T cells (on average) carried more expanded clones than CD4+ T cells.

Concerning this clone itself: Antigen: not known.

Generated by immunoSEQ multiplex PCR, the TCRdb table keeps only in-frame clones and is missing some. The sample yields nearly 85,000 clones, 65% to 90% seen once. The gene calls are TRBV23-1 and TRBJ1-1, with 12 bases matching TRBD1. TRBV23-1 is classed as an ORF, of uncertain function. This TCR came from an adult with an advanced solid tumor such as melanoma, head and neck, liver or kidney cancer. The sequencing used CD4+ or CD8+ T cells sorted from blood, collected in a trial of the OX40 agonist ivuxolimab. The CDR3 sequence is CASSQSGTGGKITEAFF. Written as DNA, the CDR3 is TGCGCCAGCAGTCAATCGGGGACAGGGGGCAAAATCACTGAAGCTTTCTTT.